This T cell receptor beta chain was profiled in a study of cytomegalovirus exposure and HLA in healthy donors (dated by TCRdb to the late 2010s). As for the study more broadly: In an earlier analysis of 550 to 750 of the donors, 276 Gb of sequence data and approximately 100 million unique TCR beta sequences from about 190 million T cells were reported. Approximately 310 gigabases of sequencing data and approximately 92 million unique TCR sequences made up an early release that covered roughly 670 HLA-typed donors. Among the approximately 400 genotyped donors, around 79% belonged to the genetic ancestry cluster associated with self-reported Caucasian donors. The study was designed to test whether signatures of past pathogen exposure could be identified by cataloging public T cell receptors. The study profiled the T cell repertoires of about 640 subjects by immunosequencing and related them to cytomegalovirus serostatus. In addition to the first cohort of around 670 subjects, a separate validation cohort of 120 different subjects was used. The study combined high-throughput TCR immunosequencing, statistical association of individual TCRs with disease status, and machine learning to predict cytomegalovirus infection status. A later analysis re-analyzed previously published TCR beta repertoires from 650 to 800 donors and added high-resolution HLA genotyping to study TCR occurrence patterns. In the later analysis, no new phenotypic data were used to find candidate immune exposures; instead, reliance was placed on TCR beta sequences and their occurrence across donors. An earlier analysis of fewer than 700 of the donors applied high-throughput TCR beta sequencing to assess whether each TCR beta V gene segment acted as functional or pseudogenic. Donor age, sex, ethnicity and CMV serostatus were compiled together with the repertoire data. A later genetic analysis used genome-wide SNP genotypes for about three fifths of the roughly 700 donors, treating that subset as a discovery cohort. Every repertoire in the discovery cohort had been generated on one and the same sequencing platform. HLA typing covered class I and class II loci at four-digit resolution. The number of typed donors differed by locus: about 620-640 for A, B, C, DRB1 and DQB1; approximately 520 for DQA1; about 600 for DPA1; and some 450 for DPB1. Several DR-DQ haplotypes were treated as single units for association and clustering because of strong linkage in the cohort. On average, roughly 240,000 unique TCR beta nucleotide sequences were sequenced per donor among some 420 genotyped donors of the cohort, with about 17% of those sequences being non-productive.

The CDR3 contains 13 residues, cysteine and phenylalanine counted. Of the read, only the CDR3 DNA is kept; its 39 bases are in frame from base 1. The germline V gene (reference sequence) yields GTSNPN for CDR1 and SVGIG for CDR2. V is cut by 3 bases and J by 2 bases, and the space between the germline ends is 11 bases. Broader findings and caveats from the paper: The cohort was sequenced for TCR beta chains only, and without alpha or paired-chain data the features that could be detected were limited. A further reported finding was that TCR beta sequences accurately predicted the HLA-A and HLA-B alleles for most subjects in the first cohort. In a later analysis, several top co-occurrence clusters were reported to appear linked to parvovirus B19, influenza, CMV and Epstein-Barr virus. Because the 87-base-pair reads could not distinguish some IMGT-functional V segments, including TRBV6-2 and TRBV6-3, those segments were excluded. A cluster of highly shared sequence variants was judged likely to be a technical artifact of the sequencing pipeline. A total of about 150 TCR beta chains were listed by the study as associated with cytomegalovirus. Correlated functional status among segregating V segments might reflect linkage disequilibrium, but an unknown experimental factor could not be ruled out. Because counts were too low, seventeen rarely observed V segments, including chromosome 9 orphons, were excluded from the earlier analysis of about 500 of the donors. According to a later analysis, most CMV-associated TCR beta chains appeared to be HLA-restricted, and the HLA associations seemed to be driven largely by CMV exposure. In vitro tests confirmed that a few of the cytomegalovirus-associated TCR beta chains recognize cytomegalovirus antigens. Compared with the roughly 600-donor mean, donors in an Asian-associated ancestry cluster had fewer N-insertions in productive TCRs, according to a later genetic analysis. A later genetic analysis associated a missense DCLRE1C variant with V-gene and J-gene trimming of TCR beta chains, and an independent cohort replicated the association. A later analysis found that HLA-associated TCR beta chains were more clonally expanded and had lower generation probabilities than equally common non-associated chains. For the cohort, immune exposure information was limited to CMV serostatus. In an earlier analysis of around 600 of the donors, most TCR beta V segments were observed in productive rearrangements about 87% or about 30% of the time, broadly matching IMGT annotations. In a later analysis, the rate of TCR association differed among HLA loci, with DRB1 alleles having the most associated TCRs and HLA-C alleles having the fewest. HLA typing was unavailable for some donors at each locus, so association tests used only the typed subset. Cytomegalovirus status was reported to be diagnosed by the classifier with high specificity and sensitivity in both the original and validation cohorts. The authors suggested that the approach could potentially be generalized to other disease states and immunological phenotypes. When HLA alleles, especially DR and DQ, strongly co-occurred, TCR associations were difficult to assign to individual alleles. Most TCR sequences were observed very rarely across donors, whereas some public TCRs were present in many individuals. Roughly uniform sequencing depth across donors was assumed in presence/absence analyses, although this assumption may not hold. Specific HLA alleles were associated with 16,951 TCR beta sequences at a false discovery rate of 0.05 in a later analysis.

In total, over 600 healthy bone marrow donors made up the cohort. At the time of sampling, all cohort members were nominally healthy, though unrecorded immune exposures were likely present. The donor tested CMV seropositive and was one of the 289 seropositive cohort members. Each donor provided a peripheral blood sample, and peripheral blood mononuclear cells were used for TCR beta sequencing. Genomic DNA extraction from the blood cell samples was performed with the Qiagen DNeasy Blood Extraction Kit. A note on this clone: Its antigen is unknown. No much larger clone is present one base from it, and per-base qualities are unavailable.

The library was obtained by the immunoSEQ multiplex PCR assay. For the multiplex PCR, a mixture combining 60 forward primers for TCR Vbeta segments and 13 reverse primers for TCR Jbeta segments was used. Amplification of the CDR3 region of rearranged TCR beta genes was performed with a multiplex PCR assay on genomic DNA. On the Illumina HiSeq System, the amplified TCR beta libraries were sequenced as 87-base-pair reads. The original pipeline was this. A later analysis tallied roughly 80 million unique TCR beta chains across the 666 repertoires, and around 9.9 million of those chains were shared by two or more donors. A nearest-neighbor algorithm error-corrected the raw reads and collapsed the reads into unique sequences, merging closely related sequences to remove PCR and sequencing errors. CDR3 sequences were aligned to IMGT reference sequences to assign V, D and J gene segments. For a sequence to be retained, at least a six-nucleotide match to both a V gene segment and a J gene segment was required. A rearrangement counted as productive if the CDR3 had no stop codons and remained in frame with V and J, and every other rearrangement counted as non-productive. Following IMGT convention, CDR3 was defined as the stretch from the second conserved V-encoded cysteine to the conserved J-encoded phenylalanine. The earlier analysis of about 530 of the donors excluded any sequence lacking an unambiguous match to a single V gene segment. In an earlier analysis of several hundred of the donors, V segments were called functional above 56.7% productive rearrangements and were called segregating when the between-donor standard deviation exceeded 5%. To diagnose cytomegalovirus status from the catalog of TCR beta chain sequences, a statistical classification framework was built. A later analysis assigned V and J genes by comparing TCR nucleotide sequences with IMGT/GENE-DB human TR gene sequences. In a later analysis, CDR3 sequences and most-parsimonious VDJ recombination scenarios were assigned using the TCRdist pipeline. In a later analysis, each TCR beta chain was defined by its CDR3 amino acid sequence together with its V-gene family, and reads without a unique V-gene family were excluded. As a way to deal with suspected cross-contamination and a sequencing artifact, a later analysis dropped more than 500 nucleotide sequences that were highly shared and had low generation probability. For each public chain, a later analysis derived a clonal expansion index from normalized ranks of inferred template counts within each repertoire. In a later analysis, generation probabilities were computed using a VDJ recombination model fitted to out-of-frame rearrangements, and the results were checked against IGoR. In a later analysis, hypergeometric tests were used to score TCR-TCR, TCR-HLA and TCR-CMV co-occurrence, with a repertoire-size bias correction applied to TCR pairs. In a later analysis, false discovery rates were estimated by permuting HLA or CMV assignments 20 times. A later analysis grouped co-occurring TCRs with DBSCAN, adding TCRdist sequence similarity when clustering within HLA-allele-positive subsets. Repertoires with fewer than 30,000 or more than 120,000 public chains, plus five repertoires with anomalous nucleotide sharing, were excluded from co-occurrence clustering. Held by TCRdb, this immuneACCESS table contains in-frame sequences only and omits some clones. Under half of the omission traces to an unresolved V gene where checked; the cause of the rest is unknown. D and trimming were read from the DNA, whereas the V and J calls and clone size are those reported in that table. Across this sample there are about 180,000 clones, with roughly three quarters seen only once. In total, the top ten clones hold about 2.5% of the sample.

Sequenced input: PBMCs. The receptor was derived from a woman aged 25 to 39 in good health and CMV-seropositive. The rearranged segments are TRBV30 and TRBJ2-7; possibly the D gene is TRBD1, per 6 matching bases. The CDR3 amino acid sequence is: CAWSEQGPYEQYF. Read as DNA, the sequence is TGTGCCTGGAGCGAACAGGGCCCCTACGAGCAGTACTTC. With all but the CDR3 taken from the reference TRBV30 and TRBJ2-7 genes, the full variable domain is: SQTIHQWPATLVQPVGSPLSLECTVEGTSNPNLYWYRQAAGRGLQLLFYSVGIGQISSEVPQNLSASRPQDRQFILSSKKLLLSDSGFYLCAWSEQGPYEQYFGPGTRLTVT.